This TCR beta chain appears in the sequencing data of a study of tumor-infiltrating lymphocytes in primary liver carcinoma. Co-extracted RNA and DNA came from approximately 20-30 mg of unsorted bulk tissue. Germline V gene data show CDR1 as MNHNS and CDR2 as SASEGT. This CDR3 comprises 15 residues. The V gene end was trimmed by 9 bases and the J gene end by 0 bases; junction bases not matched to a gene: 9. A primer matching the constant region was used to make TCR beta cDNA from approximately 500 ng of total RNA. Libraries for TCR beta were built through three nested multiplex PCR rounds, which together made up a slightly modified ARM-PCR procedure. TRBV1-TRBV30 forward and Cbeta reverse primers drove the first two roughly 10-cycle rounds. TCRdb recomputed calls from the multiplex PCR reads with MiXCR, one row per CDR3 protein. The sample lists more than 100,000 distinct CDR3 sequences; about two thirds were seen once.

This clonotype was seen many times. This chain links TRBV6-1 with TRBJ2-7; 9 bases line up with TRBD2. Sequencing was carried out using tumor-adjacent normal liver tissue. The receptor was isolated from a woman aged 55-69 years with primary liver carcinoma and hepatitis B virus infection. CDR3 loop: CASSGSPKTSYEQYF. DNA for the CDR3: TGTGCCAGTAGCGGGAGCCCTAAGACCTCCTACGAGCAGTACTTC.